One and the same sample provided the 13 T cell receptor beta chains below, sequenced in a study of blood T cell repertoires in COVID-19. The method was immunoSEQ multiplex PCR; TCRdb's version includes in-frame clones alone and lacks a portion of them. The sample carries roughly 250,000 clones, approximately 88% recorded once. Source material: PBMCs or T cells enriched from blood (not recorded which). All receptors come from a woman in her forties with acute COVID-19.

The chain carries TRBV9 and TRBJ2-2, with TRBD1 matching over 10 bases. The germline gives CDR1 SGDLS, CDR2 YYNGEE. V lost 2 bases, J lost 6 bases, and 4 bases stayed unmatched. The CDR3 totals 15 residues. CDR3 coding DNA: TGTGCCAGCAGCGTCCGGGACAGGGGAGCCGGGGAGCTGTTTTTT. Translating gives CASSVRDRGAGELFF.

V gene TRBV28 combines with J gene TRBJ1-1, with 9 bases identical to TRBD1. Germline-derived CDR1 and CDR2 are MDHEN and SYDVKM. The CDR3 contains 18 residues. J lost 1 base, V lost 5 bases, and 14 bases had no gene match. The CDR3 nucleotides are TGTGCCAGCAGTCCATCCGGGACAGGGCGGGACGGGAACACTGAAGCTTTCTTT. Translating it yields CASSPSGTGRDGNTEAFF. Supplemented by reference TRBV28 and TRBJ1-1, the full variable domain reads DVKVTQSSRYLVKRTGEKVFLECVQDMDHENMFWYRQDPGLGLRLIYFSYDVKMKEKGDIPEGYSVSREKKERFSLILESASTNQTSMYLCASSPSGTGRDGNTEAFFGQGTRLTVV.

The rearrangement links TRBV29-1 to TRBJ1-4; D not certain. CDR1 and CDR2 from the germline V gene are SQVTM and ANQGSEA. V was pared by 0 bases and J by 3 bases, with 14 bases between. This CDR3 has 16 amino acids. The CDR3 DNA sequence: TGCAGCGTTGAAGATCCCGCTGACGGGGCTAATGAAAAACTGTTTTTT. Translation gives CSVEDPADGANEKLFF.

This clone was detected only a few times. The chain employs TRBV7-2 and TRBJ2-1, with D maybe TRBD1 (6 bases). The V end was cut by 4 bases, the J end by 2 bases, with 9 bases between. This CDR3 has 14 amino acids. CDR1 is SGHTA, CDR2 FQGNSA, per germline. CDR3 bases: TGTGCCAGCAGCTCCAGGACAGCCTACAATGAGCAGTTCTTC. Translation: CASSSRTAYNEQFF.

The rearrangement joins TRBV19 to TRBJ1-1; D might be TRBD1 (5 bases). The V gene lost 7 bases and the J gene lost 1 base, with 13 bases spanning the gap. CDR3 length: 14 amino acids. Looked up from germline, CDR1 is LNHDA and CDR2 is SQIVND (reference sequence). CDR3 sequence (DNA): TGTGCCAGTAAGACGTTCAGGGAGAACACTGAAGCTTTCTTT. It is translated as CASKTFRENTEAFF.

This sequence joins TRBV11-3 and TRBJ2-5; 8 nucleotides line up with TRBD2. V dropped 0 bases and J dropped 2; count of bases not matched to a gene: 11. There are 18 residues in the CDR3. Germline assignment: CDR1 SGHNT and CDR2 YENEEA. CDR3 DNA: TGTGCCAGCAGCTTAGAGGGAATGGAGCGGGAGAGGCAAGAGACCCAGTACTTC. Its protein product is CASSLEGMERERQETQYF. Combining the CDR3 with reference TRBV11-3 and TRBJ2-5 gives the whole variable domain EAGVVQSPRYKIIEKKQPVAFWCNPISGHNTLYWYLQNLGQGPELLIRYENEEAVDDSQLPKDRFSAERLKGVDSTLKIQPAELGDSAVYLCASSLEGMERERQETQYFGPGTRLLVL.

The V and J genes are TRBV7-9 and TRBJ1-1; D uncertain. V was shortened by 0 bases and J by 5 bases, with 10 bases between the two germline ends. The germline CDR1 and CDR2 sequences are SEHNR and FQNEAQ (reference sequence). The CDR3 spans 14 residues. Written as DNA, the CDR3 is TGTGCCAGCAGCTTAGCGTCCGGGAATACTGAAGCTTTCTTT. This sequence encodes CASSLASGNTEAFF.

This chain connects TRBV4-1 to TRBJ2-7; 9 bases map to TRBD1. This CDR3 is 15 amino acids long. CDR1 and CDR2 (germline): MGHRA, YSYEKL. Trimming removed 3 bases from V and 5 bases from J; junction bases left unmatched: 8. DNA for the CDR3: TGCGCCAGCAGCCACCTAGGACAGGGGCGGGACGAGCAGTACTTC. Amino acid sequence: CASSHLGQGRDEQYF.

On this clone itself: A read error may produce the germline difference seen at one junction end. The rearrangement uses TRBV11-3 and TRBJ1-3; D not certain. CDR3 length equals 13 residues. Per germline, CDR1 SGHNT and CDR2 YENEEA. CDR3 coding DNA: TGTGCCAGCAGCTTAAACTCTGCAAACACCATATATTTT. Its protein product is CASSLNSANTIYF. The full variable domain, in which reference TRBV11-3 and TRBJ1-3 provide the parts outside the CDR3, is EAGVVQSPRYKIIEKKQPVAFWCNPISGHNTLYWYLQNLGQGPELLIRYENEEAVDDSQLPKDRFSAERLKGVDSTLKIQPAELGDSAVYLCASSLNSANTIYFGEGSWLTVV.

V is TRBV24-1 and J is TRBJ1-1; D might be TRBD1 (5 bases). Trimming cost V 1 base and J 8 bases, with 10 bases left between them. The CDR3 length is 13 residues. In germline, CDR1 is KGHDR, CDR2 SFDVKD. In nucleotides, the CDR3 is TGTGCCACCAGTGATTTTAGGGGAAAGGAAGCTTTCTTT. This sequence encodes CATSDFRGKEAFF.

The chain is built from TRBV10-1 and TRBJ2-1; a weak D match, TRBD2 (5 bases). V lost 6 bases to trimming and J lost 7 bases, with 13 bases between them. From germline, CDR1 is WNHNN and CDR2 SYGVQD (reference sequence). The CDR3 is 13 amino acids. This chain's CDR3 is CASSTQSGNEQFF. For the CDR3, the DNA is TGCGCCAGCAGCACGCAATCGGGGAATGAGCAGTTCTTC.

CDR3 bases: TGCGCCAGCAGCTGGGCTCGGAGCGGACAGAACACTAATGAAAAACTGTTTTTT. It yields the protein CASSWARSGQNTNEKLFF. The chain couples TRBV5-1 to TRBJ1-4; weak D call: TRBD1 (6 bases). The germline V gene encodes CDR1 SGHRS and CDR2 YFSETQ. V was clipped by 3 bases and J by 2 bases, with 20 bases between them. The CDR3 consists of 18 residues.

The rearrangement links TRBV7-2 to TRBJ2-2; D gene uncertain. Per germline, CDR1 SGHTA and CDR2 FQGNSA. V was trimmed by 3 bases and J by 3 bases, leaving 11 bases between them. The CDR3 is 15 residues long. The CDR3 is CASSLLSGDTGELFF. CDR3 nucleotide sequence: TGTGCCAGCAGCTTGCTTTCGGGTGACACCGGGGAGCTGTTTTTT.